One sample yielded the 11 T cell receptor beta chains listed below, sequenced in a study of OX40 agonist ivuxolimab in advanced cancers. Using immunoSEQ multiplex PCR, the repertoire was profiled, and TCRdb retains in-frame clones only, with some absent. The repertoire holds 50,000 to 60,000 clones, with 75% to 85% as singletons. This material consisted of CD4+ or CD8+ T cells sorted from blood, taken in a trial of the OX40 agonist ivuxolimab. The origin of the receptors is an adult with an advanced solid tumor such as melanoma, head and neck, liver or kidney cancer.

The chain joins TRBV5-1 to TRBJ2-2, with a tentative D call TRBD1 (5 bases). In germline, CDR1 is SGHRS, CDR2 YFSETQ. This CDR3 comprises 16 residues. V gave up 4 bases and J gave up 0 bases, with 13 bases separating them. CDR3 sequence reads: CASSLTDSANTGELFF. The DNA of the CDR3 is TGCGCCAGCAGCCTTACTGACAGCGCGAACACCGGGGAGCTGTTTTTT.

This clone appeared a few times. This chain joins TRBV7-6 and TRBJ1-1, with D maybe TRBD1 (6 bases). V was clipped by 1 base and J by 0 bases, with 9 bases between them. Germline-derived CDR1 and CDR2 are SGHVS and FNYEAQ. The CDR3 runs to 15 residues. The chain's CDR3 is CASSLVGGMNTEAFF. In DNA, the CDR3 is TGTGCCAGCAGCTTAGTTGGGGGCATGAACACTGAAGCTTTCTTT.

V gene TRBV5-1 combines with J gene TRBJ1-1, with 7 bases fitting TRBD1. This CDR3 has 14 amino acids. CDR1 is SGHRS, CDR2 YFSETQ, per germline. V shed 7 bases and J 5 bases; nucleotides not matched to a gene: 11. The CDR3 bases are TGCGCCAGCGGGCCCAGGGGGTCTGGAACTGAAGCTTTCTTT. Encoded protein: CASGPRGSGTEAFF.

The chain combines TRBV7-3 with TRBJ2-3; D is ambiguous. V was shortened by 2 bases and J by 0 bases, with 6 bases between the two germline ends. The CDR3 is made up of 14 amino acids. The germline CDR1 and CDR2 sequences are SGHTA and FQGTGA. CDR3 sequence (DNA): TGTGCCAGCAGCTTAGGCCCGAGCACAGATACGCAGTATTTT. Translated, it gives CASSLGPSTDTQYF.

The V and J genes are TRBV5-4 and TRBJ1-4; D is ambiguous. This CDR3 has 16 amino acids. In germline, CDR1 is SGHNT, CDR2 YYREEE (reference sequence). The V and J ends lost 3 bases and 8 bases respectively, with 20 bases between them. The CDR3: CASSSFGPKRGEKLFF. In nucleotides, the CDR3 is TGTGCCAGCAGCTCCTTCGGACCTAAGAGAGGCGAAAAACTGTTTTTT.

The chain uses TRBV30 and TRBJ1-4; maybe TRBD1 (6 bases). Germline CDR1 reads GTSNPN; CDR2 reads SVGIG (reference sequence). Trimming removed 3 bases from V and 0 bases from J, with 17 bases in between. The CDR3 is 17 residues long. In DNA form, the CDR3 reads TGTGCCTGGAGGGCCGACAGGCGACCCCCAACTAATGAAAAACTGTTTTTT. It translates to CAWRADRRPPTNEKLFF.

The rearrangement links TRBV19 to TRBJ2-7; D is possibly TRBD2 (5 bases). The germline V gene encodes CDR1 LNHDA and CDR2 SQIVND (reference sequence). The V end was cut by 9 bases, the J end by 0 bases, with 15 bases between. There are 14 residues in the CDR3. The CDR3 bases are TGTGCCAGCCAAAGAAGCGGCGGCTCCTACGAGCAGTACTTC. Protein product: CASQRSGGSYEQYF.

The gene calls are TRBV2 and TRBJ1-1, with D unresolved. Germline assignment: CDR1 SNHLY and CDR2 FYNNEI. V was cut by 6 bases and J by 0 bases, with 14 bases left in between. The CDR3 sequence is 15 residues long. The CDR3 region is CASSRGIEMNTEAFF. The CDR3 coding sequence is TGTGCCAGCAGCCGGGGTATCGAAATGAACACTGAAGCTTTCTTT.

The rearrangement links TRBV19 to TRBJ1-5; 7 bases are a match to TRBD1. V was clipped by 11 bases and J by 4 bases; unmatched bases: 17. This CDR3 is 16 amino acids long. Germline assignment: CDR1 LNHDA and CDR2 SQIVND (reference sequence). CDR3 coding DNA: TGTGCCTCCGGAGTGCTTCCGGGACAGAGAAATCAGCCCCAGCATTTT. It is translated as CASGVLPGQRNQPQHF.

The chain's CDR3 is CASSLWRGDPGEQFF. Here the CDR3 DNA reads TGTGCCAGCAGTTTATGGAGGGGCGATCCGGGTGAGCAGTTCTTC. The chain uses TRBV28 and TRBJ2-1; perhaps D is TRBD1 or TRBD2 (5 bases each). This CDR3 contains 15 residues. The V gene's germline CDR1 is MDHEN and CDR2 SYDVKM. V was trimmed by 0 bases and J by 9 bases, leaving 15 bases between them.

The rearrangement uses TRBV5-8 and TRBJ1-2, with D perhaps matching TRBD1 (6 bases). In germline, CDR1 is SGHTS, CDR2 YDEGEE. V lost 4 bases, J lost 4 bases, and 14 bases lay in between. This CDR3 has 14 amino acids. CDR3 nucleotide sequence: TGTGCCAGCAGCCGCCAGACAGGATCCTATGGCTACACCTTC. Protein sequence: CASSRQTGSYGYTF.